The rows below give T cell receptor beta chains drawn from one sample of a study of blood T cell repertoires in COVID-19. Generated by immunoSEQ multiplex PCR, the TCRdb table keeps only in-frame clones and is missing some. The table records about 440,000 clones, 87% of them present only once. Sequencing was performed on PBMCs or T cells enriched from blood (not recorded which). Source of these receptors: a young woman with acute COVID-19. CDR3s include the opening cysteine and the closing phenylalanine or tryptophan. Fields, in order: D gene, J gene, V gene, clone size, CDR3 protein, CDR3 DNA. A D gene is named only where the DNA matches it firmly. Clone size is stated in some rows and not others, as once, few, many or a class when expanded.

D: .; J: TRBJ2-1; V: TRBV3-1/TRBV3-2; size: .; CDR3: CASSQGSGYNNEQFF; DNA: TGTGCCAGCAGCCAAGGGTCGGGGTACAACAATGAGCAGTTCTTC
D: .; J: TRBJ1-2; V: TRBV5-5; size: .; CDR3: CASSLDKARGQVYGYTF; DNA: TGTGCCAGCAGCTTGGATAAGGCCCGAGGCCAAGTCTATGGCTACACCTTC
D: .; J: TRBJ2-1; V: TRBV9; size: .; CDR3: CASSVARSSEQFF; DNA: TGTGCCAGCAGCGTAGCCAGATCCTCTGAGCAGTTCTTC
D: .; J: TRBJ2-3; V: TRBV11-2; size: .; CDR3: CASSLFQGTTDTQYF; DNA: TGTGCCAGCAGCTTATTTCAGGGGACCACAGATACGCAGTATTTT
D: TRBD2; J: TRBJ2-1; V: TRBV28; size: .; CDR3: CASSFLAGGFQEQFF; DNA: TGTGCCAGCAGTTTCCTAGCGGGAGGTTTTCAGGAGCAGTTCTTC
D: TRBD1; J: TRBJ1-2; V: TRBV15; size: once; CDR3: CATSIEPDRVYGYTF; DNA: TGTGCCACCAGCATAGAACCTGACAGGGTCTATGGCTACACCTTC
D: .; J: TRBJ2-1; V: TRBV28; size: .; CDR3: CAMGGTPPYNEQFF; DNA: TGTGCCATGGGCGGGACTCCCCCCTACAATGAGCAGTTCTTC
D: .; J: TRBJ1-2; V: TRBV13; size: .; CDR3: CASSEGRGFSKNYGYTF; DNA: TGTGCCAGCAGCGAAGGTAGGGGGTTTTCGAAGAACTATGGCTACACCTTC
D: .; J: TRBJ2-5; V: TRBV18; size: .; CDR3: CASSPSTPQETQYF; DNA: TGTGCCAGCTCACCATCGACACCACAAGAGACCCAGTACTTC
D: TRBD2; J: TRBJ2-5; V: TRBV5-1; size: .; CDR3: CASSSGLAGLQETQYF; DNA: TGCGCCAGCAGCTCGGGACTAGCGGGGCTCCAAGAGACCCAGTACTTC
D: .; J: TRBJ1-5; V: TRBV28; size: .; CDR3: CASSPGQHSTYQPQHF; DNA: TGTGCCAGCAGCCCTGGACAGCACTCGACTTATCAGCCCCAGCATTTT
D: TRBD2; J: TRBJ2-1; V: TRBV27; size: .; CDR3: CASRVLAGGSYNEQFF; DNA: TGTGCCAGCAGAGTTCTAGCGGGAGGGTCCTACAATGAGCAGTTCTTC
D: .; J: TRBJ2-7; V: TRBV5-4; size: once; CDR3: CASSLSQLPYEQYF; DNA: TGTGCCAGCAGCTTGTCCCAACTCCCCTACGAGCAGTACTTC
D: TRBD2; J: TRBJ2-2; V: TRBV4-1; size: once; CDR3: CASSQAGSGMKGTGELFF; DNA: TGCGCCAGCAGCCAAGCCGGGAGCGGGATGAAGGGCACCGGGGAGCTGTTTTTT
D: .; J: TRBJ1-5; V: TRBV5-1; size: once; CDR3: CASSLGQLNQPQHF; DNA: TGCGCCAGCAGCTTGGGGCAGTTGAATCAGCCCCAGCATTTT
D: .; J: TRBJ2-7; V: TRBV21-1; size: .; CDR3: CASSSRDFEQYF; DNA: TGTGCCAGCAGTTCCAGGGACTTCGAGCAGTACTTC
D: TRBD2; J: TRBJ2-7; V: TRBV28; size: once; CDR3: CASRPSGSGTYEQYF; DNA: TGTGCCAGCAGACCAAGCGGGAGTGGCACCTACGAGCAGTACTTC
D: .; J: TRBJ2-7; V: TRBV3-1/TRBV3-2; size: few; CDR3: CASSQDRILYEQYF; DNA: TGTGCCAGCAGCCAAGATAGAATCCTCTACGAGCAGTACTTC
D: .; J: TRBJ2-7; V: TRBV7-9; size: .; CDR3: CASSSHPVQATYEQYF; DNA: TGTGCCAGCAGCTCCCACCCGGTCCAAGCCACCTACGAGCAGTACTTC
D: TRBD2; J: TRBJ2-5; V: TRBV12-5; size: .; CDR3: CASGFFFRGGADETQYF; DNA: TGTGCTAGTGGTTTCTTTTTCCGCGGGGGGGCGGATGAGACCCAGTACTTC
D: TRBD1; J: TRBJ1-6; V: TRBV5-1; size: .; CDR3: CASSLAGGQGGSPLHF; DNA: TGCGCCAGCAGCTTGGCAGGGGGACAGGGGGGTTCACCCCTCCACTTT
D: TRBD2; J: TRBJ2-1; V: TRBV29-1; size: .; CDR3: CSAGTSGDPYNEQFF; DNA: TGCAGCGCCGGGACTAGCGGTGACCCCTACAATGAGCAGTTCTTC
D: TRBD1; J: TRBJ1-5; V: TRBV15; size: .; CDR3: CATSVDRGISQPQHF; DNA: TGTGCCACCAGCGTCGACAGGGGTATTAGTCAGCCCCAGCATTTT
D: TRBD2; J: TRBJ2-1; V: TRBV10-3; size: .; CDR3: CAISGGAGSYNEQFF; DNA: TGTGCCATCAGCGGCGGAGCGGGAAGTTACAATGAGCAGTTCTTC
D: .; J: TRBJ2-3; V: TRBV27; size: .; CDR3: CASSLRETDTQYF; DNA: TGTGCCAGCAGTTTAAGGGAGACAGATACGCAGTATTTT
D: .; J: TRBJ2-7; V: TRBV6-5; size: .; CDR3: CASRRNEQYF; DNA: TGTGCCAGCAGGAGAAACGAGCAGTACTTC
D: .; J: TRBJ2-1; V: TRBV5-1; size: few; CDR3: CASSLEASQGEQFF; DNA: TGCGCCAGCAGCTTGGAGGCCAGCCAGGGTGAGCAGTTCTTC
D: .; J: TRBJ2-1; V: TRBV5-6; size: .; CDR3: CASSRLSGYNEQFF; DNA: TGTGCCAGCAGCCGGCTAAGCGGCTACAATGAGCAGTTCTTC
D: .; J: TRBJ1-2; V: TRBV5-1; size: .; CDR3: CASSLSGGPGYTF; DNA: TGCGCCAGCAGCTTGAGCGGGGGCCCTGGCTACACCTTC
D: TRBD1; J: TRBJ2-2; V: TRBV9; size: .; CDR3: CASSVSGTGGTGELFF; DNA: TGTGCCAGCAGCGTATCTGGGACAGGGGGCACCGGGGAGCTGTTTTTT
D: .; J: TRBJ1-2; V: TRBV4-3; size: .; CDR3: CASSQEQESYGYTF; DNA: TGCGCCAGCAGCCAAGAGCAGGAAAGTTATGGCTACACCTTC
D: .; J: TRBJ2-5; V: TRBV18; size: .; CDR3: CASSPPGLGKETQYF; DNA: TGTGCCAGCTCACCACCGGGTCTAGGTAAAGAGACCCAGTACTTC